A single sample is the source of the 13 T cell receptor beta chains below, sequenced in a study of blood T cell repertoires in COVID-19. Sequencing was performed with immunoSEQ multiplex PCR; in TCRdb, only in-frame clones are kept and a portion is missing. The table lists around 50,000 clones, 65% to 85% of them singletons, with around a tenth in the top ten. The sequenced sample was peripheral blood. The receptors derive from a man aged 80 or over with COVID-19, enrolled during active disease.

The chain carries TRBV9 and TRBJ1-1; the D gene is possibly TRBD1 (5 bases). Between the trimmed V and J ends, which lost 0 bases and 5 bases, there was a span of 11 bases. The CDR3 length is 14 residues. CDR1 is SGDLS, CDR2 YYNGEE, per germline. The CDR3 loop is CASSVDWGETEAFF. CDR3 nucleotide sequence: TGTGCCAGCAGCGTAGATTGGGGGGAAACTGAAGCTTTCTTT.

This clone is categorized as medium-sized (0.01 to 0.1%). The chain recombines TRBV6-1 with TRBJ1-2, with D possibly TRBD1 on 6 matching bases. Germline values: CDR1 MNHNS, CDR2 SASEGT. The CDR3 covers 17 residues. V gave up 2 bases and J gave up 4 bases, with 20 bases separating them. As DNA, the CDR3 is TGTGCCAGCAGTGAAAAACGGATAGGGGGAACCCTCTATGGCTACACCTTC. It is translated as CASSEKRIGGTLYGYTF.

V and J are TRBV11-3 and TRBJ2-5, with 12 nucleotides matching TRBD2. CDR1 is SGHNT and CDR2 is YENEEA in the germline V gene. The V and J ends lost 4 bases and 2 bases, in that order; junction bases with no gene match: 5. There are 16 residues in the CDR3. The CDR3 spells CASSSRTSGDQETQYF. The CDR3 nucleotides are TGTGCCAGCAGCTCCCGGACTAGCGGGGATCAAGAGACCCAGTACTTC.

This clone was recorded only once. This chain connects TRBV28 to TRBJ2-3, with 10 positions matching TRBD2. CDR1 and CDR2 (germline): MDHEN, SYDVKM. CDR3 size: 15 residues. Germline trimming cut 5 bases from V and 4 bases from J; bases unmatched to any gene: 6. This CDR3 reads CASSNLAGGADTQYF. The CDR3 bases are TGTGCCAGCAGTAATTTAGCGGGGGGCGCAGATACGCAGTATTTT.

This chain links TRBV4-1 with TRBJ2-5; D may be TRBD2 (6 bases). Germline assignment: CDR1 MGHRA and CDR2 YSYEKL. V lost 4 bases and J lost 1, with 22 bases in between. The CDR3 sequence is 18 residues long. CDR3: CASSRTLLPRAGQETQYF. The CDR3 nucleotides are TGCGCCAGCAGCCGCACTCTTCTCCCTAGAGCGGGCCAAGAGACCCAGTACTTC.

The CDR3: CASSGGDRFTEAFF. The DNA for the CDR3 is TGTGCCAGCAGTGGGGGGGACAGGTTCACTGAAGCTTTCTTT. V and J are TRBV28 and TRBJ1-1, with TRBD1 matching 8 bases. Per germline, CDR1 MDHEN and CDR2 SYDVKM. CDR3 length: 14 residues. J was trimmed by 4 bases and V by 5 bases; bases with no gene match: 6.

The CDR3 nucleotides read TGTGCCAGCTCACCACCGATGACAGCCTACGAGCAGTACTTC. It translates to CASSPPMTAYEQYF. The chain carries TRBV18 and TRBJ2-7, with D perhaps matching TRBD1 (5 bases). CDR3 length: 14 amino acids. In germline, CDR1 is KGHSH, CDR2 LQKENI. The ends were cut back, 0 bases at V and 2 bases at J, with 8 bases in the middle.

The rearrangement links TRBV5-1 to TRBJ1-2, with 9 bases aligning to TRBD1. The trim removed 4 bases at V and 3 bases at J, leaving 4 bases unmatched. The CDR3 length is 14 residues. The germline V gene has CDR1 SGHRS and CDR2 YFSETQ. The CDR3 region has the DNA TGCGCCAGCAGCCCGACAGGGGGGGACTATGGCTACACCTTC. This gives the protein CASSPTGGDYGYTF.

The CDR3 is CASSPGGSRYGYTF. The CDR3 DNA follows: TGTGCCAGCAGCCCCGGGGGGTCCCGCTATGGCTACACCTTC. This chain joins TRBV28 and TRBJ1-2; a possible D gene is TRBD1 (5 bases). There are 14 residues in the CDR3. Germline V CDR1 and CDR2: MDHEN, SYDVKM. The V end was cut by 6 bases, the J end by 4 bases, with 15 bases between.

The V gene is TRBV9, the J gene TRBJ2-1; 7 bases map to TRBD2. Germline lookup yields CDR1 SGDLS and CDR2 YYNGEE. The CDR3 has 16 residues. Trimming cost V 1 base and J 9 bases; bases outside gene matches: 13. CDR3 coding DNA: TGTGCCAGCAGCGTAATCGGGGGAGGGACCCCGGGTGAGCAGTTCTTC. Its protein is CASSVIGGGTPGEQFF.

V usage is TRBV7-9 and J usage is TRBJ1-1, with D perhaps TRBD1 (6 bases). CDR3 length equals 13 residues. Germline V gene sequence: CDR1 SEHNR, CDR2 FQNEAQ (reference sequence). V shed 3 bases and J shed 6 bases, with 11 bases lying between them. The CDR3: CASSLLQGAEAFF. In DNA, the CDR3 is TGTGCCAGCAGCTTGCTACAGGGAGCTGAAGCTTTCTTT.

This clone occurred a few times. The chain links TRBV28 to TRBJ1-3; D gene ambiguous. CDR1 MDHEN and CDR2 SYDVKM come from the germline V gene. The ends were cut back, 6 bases at V and 11 bases at J, with 8 bases in the middle. The CDR3 covers 10 residues. Here the CDR3 DNA reads TGTGCCAGCAGGTGGGGAGCCATATATTTT. This encodes CASRWGAIYF.

The chain links TRBV9 to TRBJ1-6; TRBD1 is a possible D gene (5 bases). V was pared by 4 bases and J by 10 bases, with 15 bases between. The CDR3 has 14 amino acids. Germline V lookup: CDR1 SGDLS, CDR2 YYNGEE. CDR3 DNA sequence: TGTGCCAGCAGCCTAGGGGTGGAGGGGTCACCCCTCCACTTT. It yields the protein CASSLGVEGSPLHF. Using reference TRBV9 and TRBJ1-6 for the parts outside the CDR3, the full variable domain is DSGVTQTPKHLITATGQRVTLRCSPRSGDLSVYWYQQSLDQGLQFLIQYYNGEERAKGNILERFSAQQFPDLHSELNLSSLELGDSALYFCASSLGVEGSPLHFGNGTRLTVT.